These 29 T cell receptor beta chains were sequenced from one sample in a study of T-cell reconstitution after alpha-beta-depleted transplantation in children. Library preparation (for TCRbeta) was performed with unique molecular identifiers. Via MiXCR, TCRdb re-called the PCR reads, giving one row per CDR3 protein. The data contain about 98,000 distinct CDR3 sequences, 7.5% to 9% of them singletons. This sample comprised PBMCs, obtained before TCRalphabeta/CD19-depleted stem cell transplant. These receptors were obtained from a boy between 2 and 15 years old with acute lymphoblastic leukemia, due to receive a stem cell transplant.

With regard to this clonotype: A read error is possible here, since a much larger clone lies one base away. The CDR3 DNA reads TGCGCCAGCAGCGGGACTAGCGGGGCATACGATGAGCAGTTCTTC. Its protein product is CASSGTSGAYDEQFF. This rearrangement joins TRBV5-1 to TRBJ2-1, with TRBD2 identical over 13 bases. This CDR3 is built from 15 residues. CDR1 is SGHRS and CDR2 is YFSETQ in the germline V gene. With 4 bases clipped from V and 8 bases from J, the junction kept 6 bases outside the gene matches. Full variable domain (rest looked up from reference TRBV5-1 and TRBJ2-1): KAGVTQTPRYLIKTRGQQVTLSCSPISGHRSVSWYQQTPGQGLQFLFEYFSETQRNKGNFPGRFSGRQFSNSRSEMNVSTLELGDSALYLCASSGTSGAYDEQFFGPGTRLTVL.

This clonotype was counted a few times. This sequence joins TRBV6-5 and TRBJ2-3; 7 nucleotides line up with TRBD1. The length of the CDR3 is 16 residues. The trim removed 2 bases at V and 6 bases at J, leaving 11 bases unmatched. Germline-derived CDR1 and CDR2 are MNHEY and SVGAGI. For the CDR3, the DNA is TGTGCCAGCAGTTACACCTTGGACAGGACCCACGATACGCAGTATTTT. Translated, it gives CASSYTLDRTHDTQYF.

There are many counts of this clonotype. The chain combines TRBV9 with TRBJ2-3; D uncertain. The CDR3 length is 15 residues. Germline CDR1 is SGDLS and CDR2 is YYNGEE. V was clipped by 2 bases and J by 2 bases, with 12 bases between them. This chain's CDR3 is CASSVSGAPTDTQYF. The CDR3 DNA is TGTGCCAGCAGCGTTTCCGGAGCCCCCACAGATACGCAGTATTTT.

This clonotype was recorded at least ten times. CDR3 amino acids: CASSPTGTSGYYEQYF. In nucleotides, the CDR3 is TGTGCCAGCAGCCCTACAGGGACTAGCGGTTACTACGAGCAGTACTTC. V is TRBV5-6 and J is TRBJ2-7, with 11 bases matching TRBD2. There are 16 residues in the CDR3. V trimming: 4 bases; J trimming: 3 bases; junction bases outside the gene matches: 9. Germline V gene data show CDR1 as SGHDT and CDR2 as YYEEEE.

This clonotype has at least ten counts. J is TRBJ2-7 and V is TRBV4-3; TRBD1 matches at 7 bases. Germline loops: CDR1 LGHNA, CDR2 YSLEER. The CDR3 runs 15 residues. Trimming took 0 bases from V and 4 from J; bases not matched to a gene: 6. CDR3 DNA sequence: TGCGCCAGCAGCCAAGAGGCAGGGGGATTATACGAGCAGTACTTC. The encoded protein is CASSQEAGGLYEQYF.

Only a few counts were recorded for this clonotype. The chain links TRBV9 to TRBJ2-5, with TRBD2 identical over 10 bases. This CDR3 spans 16 amino acids. With 0 bases clipped from V and 9 bases from J, the junction kept 11 bases outside the gene matches. CDR1 is SGDLS, CDR2 YYNGEE, per germline. CDR3 region: CASSVEERGGSGAQYF. CDR3 DNA: TGTGCCAGCAGCGTAGAAGAGCGGGGGGGTTCGGGGGCCCAGTACTTC.

This clonotype was recorded at least ten times. The chain employs TRBV7-9 and TRBJ1-1; 11 bases are a match to TRBD1. This CDR3 comprises 15 residues. Unmatched junction bases numbered 4, after V lost 6 bases and J lost 1 base. CDR1 SEHNR and CDR2 FQNEAQ come from the germline V gene (reference sequence). The CDR3 nucleotides are TGTGCCAGCAGGCCGGACAGGGGGCCGAACACTGAAGCTTTCTTT. It specifies CASRPDRGPNTEAFF.

This clonotype was seen many times. V usage is TRBV12-3 or TRBV12-4 and J usage is TRBJ1-6; D is unclear. This CDR3 is 13 amino acids long. V lost 6 bases and J 7 bases, leaving 10 bases between the germline ends. The CDR3 region has the DNA TGTGCCAGCAGATTTGGGCCCAATTCACCCCTCCACTTT. Translating it yields CASRFGPNSPLHF.

At least ten counts were recorded for this clonotype. This chain uses TRBV29-1 with TRBJ2-7; 11 bases align to TRBD2. Germline V gene data show CDR1 as SQVTM and CDR2 as ANQGSEA. The CDR3 is 17 residues long. The V and J ends lost 7 bases and 4 bases, in that order; junction bases with no gene match: 18. CDR3 nucleotide sequence: TGCAGCGGCCGGCTACTAGCGGGGGTGCCTCCTCGGTACGAGCAGTACTTC. Its protein product is CSGRLLAGVPPRYEQYF.

This clonotype has more than one count but fewer than ten. The chain has TRBV9 and TRBJ2-5; D perhaps matches TRBD1 (6 bases). The germline CDR1 and CDR2 sequences are SGDLS and YYNGEE. V lost 4 bases to trimming and J lost 5 bases, with 18 bases between them. The CDR3 extends over 15 amino acids. The CDR3 loop reads CASSLTGSWLETQYF. DNA of the CDR3: TGTGCCAGCAGCCTTACAGGGAGCTGGTTGGAGACCCAGTACTTC.

The chain has TRBV11-2 and TRBJ1-2; 9 positions agree with TRBD1. V shed 5 bases, J shed 4 bases, and the junction held 5 bases outside the gene matches. The CDR3 totals 14 residues. From germline, CDR1 is SGHAT and CDR2 FQNNGV. CDR3 sequence reads: CASSEGTGIYGYTF. As DNA, the CDR3 is TGTGCCAGCAGCGAAGGGACAGGGATCTATGGCTACACCTTC.

There are many counts of this clonotype. The rearrangement links TRBV18 to TRBJ2-1, with D possibly matching TRBD2 (6 bases). The CDR3 totals 12 residues. V was trimmed by 4 bases and J by 8 bases, leaving 9 bases between them. Germline-derived CDR1 and CDR2 are KGHSH and LQKENI. The CDR3 spells CASSQRGYEQFF. The CDR3 DNA sequence: TGTGCCAGCTCACAACGGGGGTATGAGCAGTTCTTC.

This clonotype occurred a few times. The chain has TRBV10-3 and TRBJ2-7; D is unresolved. V was shortened by 6 bases and J by 0 bases, with 15 bases between the two germline ends. The CDR3 totals 15 residues. Germline V lookup: CDR1 ENHRY, CDR2 SYGVKD. Here the CDR3 reads CAIRPGGPNSYEQYF. The CDR3 nucleotides read TGTGCCATCAGGCCGGGCGGACCGAACTCCTACGAGCAGTACTTC.

This clonotype has at least ten counts. This rearrangement joins TRBV27 to TRBJ2-2; D may correspond to TRBD1 or TRBD2 (6 bases each). The CDR3 has 16 amino acids. V was cut by 2 bases and J by 4 bases, with 14 bases left in between. The germline V gene encodes CDR1 MNHEY and CDR2 SMNVEV (reference sequence). The CDR3 loop reads CASSLTDSGLTGELFF. The CDR3 DNA reads as TGTGCCAGCAGTTTAACGGACAGCGGGCTCACCGGGGAGCTGTTTTTT.

This clonotype was seen many times. The chain combines TRBV9 with TRBJ2-3; TRBD2 matches at 11 bases. Germline-derived CDR1 and CDR2 are SGDLS and YYNGEE. The CDR3 contains 15 residues. V dropped 4 bases and J dropped 5; count of bases not matched to a gene: 6. The chain's CDR3 is CASSRLAGRGDTQYF. The CDR3 DNA reads as TGTGCCAGCAGCCGACTAGCGGGGAGGGGAGATACGCAGTATTTT.

The table lists this clonotype with a few counts. V gene TRBV12-3 or TRBV12-4 combines with J gene TRBJ2-5; D is ambiguous. The V end lost 2 bases, the J end lost 4 bases, and 8 bases lay between the germline ends. The CDR3 consists of 13 residues. Here the CDR3 DNA reads TGTGCCAGCAGTTTATGGGTTGGAGAGACCCAGTACTTC. It is translated as CASSLWVGETQYF.

This clonotype has a handful of counts. The chain recombines TRBV20-1 with TRBJ2-5; 8 bases map to TRBD1. The V gene end was trimmed by 4 bases and the J gene end by 5 bases; junction bases not matched to a gene: 9. Germline values: CDR1 DFQATT, CDR2 SNEGSKA (reference sequence). This CDR3 is built from 14 residues. The CDR3 sequence: CSATDRGVRETQYF. In DNA form, the CDR3 reads TGCAGTGCTACCGACAGGGGCGTAAGGGAGACCCAGTACTTC.

This clonotype came up a few times. The genes are TRBV7-2 and TRBJ2-7, with TRBD2 as a possible D gene (6 bases). The CDR3 is made up of 12 amino acids. Germline V gives CDR1 SGHTA, CDR2 FQGNSA. V was pared by 1 base and J by 6 bases, with 7 bases between. CDR3 in DNA: TGTGCCAGCAGCTTAGTGCGGGGCGAGCAGTACTTC. This codes for CASSLVRGEQYF.

This clonotype was seen many times. V usage is TRBV3-1 and J usage is TRBJ1-1; D is uncertain. V lost 5 bases and J 1 base, leaving 8 bases between the germline ends. The CDR3 spans 13 residues. CDR1 and CDR2 from the germline V gene are LGHDT and YNNKEL (reference sequence). The CDR3 reads CASSIRANTEAFF. CDR3 bases: TGTGCCAGCAGCATCCGTGCGAACACTGAAGCTTTCTTT.

The J gene is TRBJ1-4, the V gene TRBV7-9; 7 nucleotides match TRBD1. This CDR3 is built from 13 residues. CDR1 SEHNR and CDR2 FQNEAQ come from the germline V gene (reference sequence). Losses at the gene ends were 2 bases for V and 7 bases for J; bases not matched to a gene: 1. As DNA, the CDR3 is TGTGCCAGCAGCTTAAACAGGGGTGAAAAACTGTTTTTT. Protein: CASSLNRGEKLFF.

This clonotype was recorded a few times. The chain has TRBV5-6 and TRBJ2-4; no firm D call. CDR1 and CDR2 (germline): SGHDT, YYEEEE. The V end was cut by 0 bases, the J end by 2 bases, with 15 bases between. The CDR3 loop spans 17 amino acids. The CDR3 DNA sequence: TGTGCCAGCAGCTTGGCTGTCACAGCCTCGCCCAAAAACATTCAGTACTTC. This sequence encodes CASSLAVTASPKNIQYF. Variable domain in full (rest from reference TRBV5-6 and TRBJ2-4): DAGVTQSPTHLIKTRGQQVTLRCSPKSGHDTVSWYQQALGQGPQFIFQYYEEEERQRGNFPDRFSGHQFPNYSSELNVNALLLGDSALYLCASSLAVTASPKNIQYFGAGTRLSVL.

In its sample, this clonotype was seen many times. CDR3 in amino acids: CASSPPAGIGEQYF. CDR3 nucleotides: TGTGCCAGCAGCCCCCCGGCTGGGATAGGCGAGCAGTACTTC. The chain uses TRBV7-9 and TRBJ2-7, with D uncertain. The V gene lost 5 bases and the J gene lost 6 bases, with 17 bases spanning the gap. CDR1 is SEHNR, CDR2 FQNEAQ, per germline (reference sequence). This CDR3 is 14 amino acids long.

This clonotype has ten or more counts. The rearrangement links TRBV15 to TRBJ2-1; perhaps TRBD1 as D (5 bases). Germline assignment: CDR1 LNHNV and CDR2 YYDKDF (reference sequence). The CDR3 has 13 residues. Between the trimmed V and J ends, which lost 0 bases and 7 bases, there was a span of 7 bases. CDR3 sequence reads: CATSRDKGNEQFF. CDR3 nucleotide sequence: TGTGCCACCAGCAGAGACAAGGGGAATGAGCAGTTCTTC.

This clonotype occurred many times. V is TRBV12-3 or TRBV12-4 and J is TRBJ2-7, with D tentatively TRBD2 (5 bases). The CDR3 covers 15 residues. V lost 2 bases to trimming and J lost 5 bases, with 16 bases between them. In DNA form, the CDR3 reads TGTGCCAGCAGTTTACGGGCGGGCTATAGGGACGAGCAGTACTTC. The encoded protein is CASSLRAGYRDEQYF.

The genes are TRBV5-1 and TRBJ1-1; D call uncertain. V lost 4 bases and J lost 6, with 16 bases in between. The CDR3 has 14 amino acids. Per germline, CDR1 SGHRS and CDR2 YFSETQ. As DNA, the CDR3 is TGCGCCAGCAGCCCCCAGACCGGGCGGGCTGAAGCTTTCTTT. Translated, it gives CASSPQTGRAEAFF.

This chain uses TRBV20-1 with TRBJ2-5; 7 positions match TRBD1. Losses at the gene ends were 6 bases for V and 4 bases for J; bases not matched to a gene: 5. Germline values: CDR1 DFQATT, CDR2 SNEGSKA (reference sequence). The CDR3 is 12 residues long. CDR3 region: CSAPTGIETQYF. Here the CDR3 DNA reads TGCAGTGCCCCGACAGGGATAGAGACCCAGTACTTC.

This clonotype has ten or more counts. The chain employs TRBV19 and TRBJ2-2, with 8 nucleotides matching TRBD1. The CDR3 length is 16 residues. With V trimmed by 5 bases and J by 6 bases, 11 bases remained unmatched. The germline CDR1 and CDR2 sequences are LNHDA and SQIVND (reference sequence). The CDR3 spells CASSAGQGRGAGELFF. CDR3 coding DNA: TGTGCCAGTAGTGCCGGACAGGGTAGAGGGGCCGGGGAGCTGTTTTTT.

The sample holds a few counts of this clonotype. V is TRBV18 and J is TRBJ2-7; 8 bases line up with TRBD1. The junction had 8 bases not matched to a gene; V was cut back by 3 bases and J by 4 bases. The CDR3 is made up of 15 amino acids. Germline CDR1 is KGHSH and CDR2 is LQKENI. The chain's CDR3 is CASSPGQGALYEQYF. CDR3 sequence (DNA): TGTGCCAGCTCACCGGGGCAGGGGGCGCTTTACGAGCAGTACTTC.

This clonotype showed up just a few times. V gene TRBV5-1 combines with J gene TRBJ2-1; the D gene is possibly TRBD1 (6 bases). From germline, CDR1 is SGHRS and CDR2 YFSETQ. V was clipped by 2 bases and J by 4 bases, with 16 bases between them. CDR3 length: 16 residues. Here the CDR3 reads CASSFDDRSGYNEQFF. Here the CDR3 DNA reads TGCGCCAGCAGCTTCGATGACAGGAGTGGATACAATGAGCAGTTCTTC.